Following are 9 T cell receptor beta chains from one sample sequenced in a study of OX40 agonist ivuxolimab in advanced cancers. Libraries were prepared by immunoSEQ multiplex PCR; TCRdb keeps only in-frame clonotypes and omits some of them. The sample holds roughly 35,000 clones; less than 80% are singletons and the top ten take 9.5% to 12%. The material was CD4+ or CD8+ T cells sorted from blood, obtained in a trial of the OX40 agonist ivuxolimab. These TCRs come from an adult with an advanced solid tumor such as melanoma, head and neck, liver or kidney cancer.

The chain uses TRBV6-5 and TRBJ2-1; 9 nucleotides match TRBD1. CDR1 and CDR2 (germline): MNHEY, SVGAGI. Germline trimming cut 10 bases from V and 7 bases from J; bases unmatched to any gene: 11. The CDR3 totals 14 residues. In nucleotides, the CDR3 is TGTGCCACCACGGTAGGACAGGGGAGGAATGAGCAGTTCTTC. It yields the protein CATTVGQGRNEQFF.

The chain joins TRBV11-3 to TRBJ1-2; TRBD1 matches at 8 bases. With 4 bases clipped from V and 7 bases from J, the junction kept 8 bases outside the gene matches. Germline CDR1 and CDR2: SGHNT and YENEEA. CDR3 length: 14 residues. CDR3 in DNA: TGTGCCAGCAGCTCGGGACAGGCCCGCCTTGGCTACACCTTC. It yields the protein CASSSGQARLGYTF.

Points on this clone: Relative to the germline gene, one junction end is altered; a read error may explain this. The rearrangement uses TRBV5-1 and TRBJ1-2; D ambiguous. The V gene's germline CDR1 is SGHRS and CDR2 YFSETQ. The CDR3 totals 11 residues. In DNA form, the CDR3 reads TGTGCCAGCAGCTTGGGAGGTGGCTACACCTTC. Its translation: CASSLGGGYTF.

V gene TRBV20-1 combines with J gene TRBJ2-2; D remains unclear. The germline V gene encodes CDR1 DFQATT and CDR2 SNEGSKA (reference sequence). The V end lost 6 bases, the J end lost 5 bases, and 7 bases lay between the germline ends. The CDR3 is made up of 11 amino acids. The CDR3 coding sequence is TGCAGTGCCCAAAGGACCGGGGAGCTGTTTTTT. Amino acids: CSAQRTGELFF.

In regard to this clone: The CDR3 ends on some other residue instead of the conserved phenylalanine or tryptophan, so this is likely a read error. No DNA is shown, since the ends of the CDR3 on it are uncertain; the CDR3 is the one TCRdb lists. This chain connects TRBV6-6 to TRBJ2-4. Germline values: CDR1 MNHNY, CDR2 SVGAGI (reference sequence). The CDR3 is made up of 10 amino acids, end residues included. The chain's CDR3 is CASSYPIIPS.

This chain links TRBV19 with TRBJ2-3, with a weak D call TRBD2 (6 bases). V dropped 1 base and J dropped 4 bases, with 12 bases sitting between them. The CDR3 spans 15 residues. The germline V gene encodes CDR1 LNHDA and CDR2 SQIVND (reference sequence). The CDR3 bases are TGTGCCAGTAGTATAGGGGGGGTCCGGGCAGATACGCAGTATTTT. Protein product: CASSIGGVRADTQYF.

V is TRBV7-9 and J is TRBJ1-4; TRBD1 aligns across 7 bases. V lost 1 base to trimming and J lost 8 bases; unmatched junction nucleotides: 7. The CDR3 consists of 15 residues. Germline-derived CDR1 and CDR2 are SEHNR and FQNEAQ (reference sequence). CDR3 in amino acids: CASSLGSGGKEKLFF. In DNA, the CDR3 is TGTGCCAGCAGCTTAGGATCAGGGGGGAAAGAAAAACTGTTTTTT.

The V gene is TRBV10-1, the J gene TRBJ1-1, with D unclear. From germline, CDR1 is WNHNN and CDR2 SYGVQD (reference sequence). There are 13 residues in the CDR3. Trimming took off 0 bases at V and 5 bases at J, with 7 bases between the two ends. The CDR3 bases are TGCGCCAGCAGTGAGTCAGCGGGGACTGAAGCTTTCTTT. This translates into CASSESAGTEAFF.

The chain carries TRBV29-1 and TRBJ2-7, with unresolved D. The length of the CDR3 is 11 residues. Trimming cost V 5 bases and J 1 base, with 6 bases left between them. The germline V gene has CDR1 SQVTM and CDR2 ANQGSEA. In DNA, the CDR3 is TGCAGCGTTTCCCAGTCCTACGAGCAGTACTTC. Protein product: CSVSQSYEQYF.